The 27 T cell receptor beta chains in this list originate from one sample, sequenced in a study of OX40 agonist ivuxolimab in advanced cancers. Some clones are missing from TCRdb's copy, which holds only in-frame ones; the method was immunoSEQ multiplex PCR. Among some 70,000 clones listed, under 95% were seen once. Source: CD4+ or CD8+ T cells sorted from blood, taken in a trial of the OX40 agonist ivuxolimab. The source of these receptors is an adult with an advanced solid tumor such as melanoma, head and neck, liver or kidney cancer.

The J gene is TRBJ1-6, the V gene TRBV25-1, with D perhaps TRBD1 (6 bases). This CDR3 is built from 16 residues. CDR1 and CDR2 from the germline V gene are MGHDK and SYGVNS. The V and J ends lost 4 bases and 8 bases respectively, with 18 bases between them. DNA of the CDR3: TGTGCCAGCAGTGCCAGCGAGGGGGGATACCATTCACCCCTCCACTTT. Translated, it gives CASSASEGGYHSPLHF.

The CDR3 reads CASSYRESSYEQYF. For the CDR3, the DNA is TGTGCCAGCAGTTACCGGGAGAGCTCCTACGAGCAGTACTTC. The chain carries TRBV6-6 and TRBJ2-7; D is perhaps TRBD2 (6 bases). This CDR3 comprises 14 residues. Germline lookup yields CDR1 MNHNY and CDR2 SVGAGI (reference sequence). V lost 2 bases and J 0 bases, leaving 8 bases between the germline ends.

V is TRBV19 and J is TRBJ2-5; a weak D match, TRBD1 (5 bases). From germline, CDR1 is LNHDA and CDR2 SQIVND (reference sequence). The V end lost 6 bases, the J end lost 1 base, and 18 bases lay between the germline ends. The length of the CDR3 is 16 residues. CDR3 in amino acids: CASSKGQARGQETQYF. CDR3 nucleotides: TGTGCCAGTAGCAAGGGGCAGGCTAGGGGCCAAGAGACCCAGTACTTC.

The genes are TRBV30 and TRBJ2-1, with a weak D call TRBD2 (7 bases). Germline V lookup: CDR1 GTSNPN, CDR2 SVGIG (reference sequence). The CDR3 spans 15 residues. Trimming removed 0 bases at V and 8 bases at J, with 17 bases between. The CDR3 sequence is CAWSVFGGLDHEQFF. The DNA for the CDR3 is TGTGCCTGGAGTGTATTCGGGGGGCTGGACCATGAGCAGTTCTTC.

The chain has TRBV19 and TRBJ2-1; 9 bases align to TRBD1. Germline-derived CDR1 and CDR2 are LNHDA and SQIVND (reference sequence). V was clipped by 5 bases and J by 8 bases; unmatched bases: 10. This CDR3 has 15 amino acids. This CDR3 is CASSSPGTGRDEQFF. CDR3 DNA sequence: TGTGCCAGTAGTTCGCCCGGGACAGGGCGGGATGAGCAGTTCTTC. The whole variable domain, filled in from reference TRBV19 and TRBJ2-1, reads DGGITQSPKYLFRKEGQNVTLSCEQNLNHDAMYWYRQDPGQGLRLIYYSQIVNDFQKGDIAEGYSVSREKKESFPLTVTSAQKNPTAFYLCASSSPGTGRDEQFFGPGTRLTVL.

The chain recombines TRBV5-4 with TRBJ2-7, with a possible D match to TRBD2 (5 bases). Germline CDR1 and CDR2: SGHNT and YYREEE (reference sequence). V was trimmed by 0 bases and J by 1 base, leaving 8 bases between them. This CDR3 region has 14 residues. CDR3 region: CASSLGRVSYEQYF. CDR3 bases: TGTGCCAGCAGCTTGGGGCGGGTATCCTACGAGCAGTACTTC.

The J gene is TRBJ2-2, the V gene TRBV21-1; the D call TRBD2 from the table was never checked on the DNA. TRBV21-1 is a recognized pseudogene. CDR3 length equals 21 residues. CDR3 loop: CASSKSSPSGRSLSNTGELFF. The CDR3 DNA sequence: TGTGCCAGCAGCAAAAGCTCGCCTAGCGGGAGGTCACTTTCGAACACCGGGGAGCTGTTTTTT.

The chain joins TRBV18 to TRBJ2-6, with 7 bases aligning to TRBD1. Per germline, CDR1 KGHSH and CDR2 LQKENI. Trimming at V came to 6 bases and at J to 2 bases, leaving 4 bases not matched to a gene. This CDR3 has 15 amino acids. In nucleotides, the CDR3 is TGTGCCAGCTCTTCCCAGGGGGCTGGGGCCAACGTCCTGACTTTC. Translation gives CASSSQGAGANVLTF.

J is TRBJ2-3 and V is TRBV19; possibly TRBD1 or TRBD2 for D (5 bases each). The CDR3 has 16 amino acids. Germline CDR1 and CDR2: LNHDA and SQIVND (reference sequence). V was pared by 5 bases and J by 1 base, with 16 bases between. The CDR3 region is CASSPSSRAGTDTQYF. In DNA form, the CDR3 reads TGTGCCAGTAGTCCTAGCTCCAGGGCTGGCACAGATACGCAGTATTTT.

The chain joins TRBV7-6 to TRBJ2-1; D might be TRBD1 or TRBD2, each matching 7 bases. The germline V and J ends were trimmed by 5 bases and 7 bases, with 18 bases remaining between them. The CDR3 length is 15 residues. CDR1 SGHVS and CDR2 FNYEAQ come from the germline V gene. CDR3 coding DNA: TGTGCCAGCAGCCAGACAGGGACTACCCTTAATGAGCAGTTCTTC. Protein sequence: CASSQTGTTLNEQFF.

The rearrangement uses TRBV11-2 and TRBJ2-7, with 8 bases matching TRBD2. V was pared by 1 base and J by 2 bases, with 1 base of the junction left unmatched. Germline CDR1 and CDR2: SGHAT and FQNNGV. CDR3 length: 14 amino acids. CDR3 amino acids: CASSLAGGAYEQYF. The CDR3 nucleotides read TGTGCCAGCAGCTTAGCGGGGGGGGCCTACGAGCAGTACTTC.

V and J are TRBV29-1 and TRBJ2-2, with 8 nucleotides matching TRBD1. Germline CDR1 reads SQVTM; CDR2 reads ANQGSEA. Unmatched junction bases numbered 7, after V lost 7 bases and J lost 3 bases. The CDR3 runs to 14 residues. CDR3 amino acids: CSGQGAPHTGELFF. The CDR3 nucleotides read TGCAGCGGGCAGGGGGCGCCTCACACCGGGGAGCTGTTTTTT.

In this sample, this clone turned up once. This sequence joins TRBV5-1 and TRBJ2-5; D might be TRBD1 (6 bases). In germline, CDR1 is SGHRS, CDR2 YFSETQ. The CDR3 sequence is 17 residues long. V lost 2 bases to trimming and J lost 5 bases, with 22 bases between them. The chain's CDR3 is CASSFLSGGPVGETQYF. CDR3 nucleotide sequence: TGCGCCAGCAGCTTTCTTTCTGGGGGCCCCGTAGGCGAGACCCAGTACTTC.

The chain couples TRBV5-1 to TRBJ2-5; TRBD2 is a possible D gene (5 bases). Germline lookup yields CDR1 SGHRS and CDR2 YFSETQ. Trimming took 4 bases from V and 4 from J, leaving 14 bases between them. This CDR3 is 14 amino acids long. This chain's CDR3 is CASSPPAGRETQYF. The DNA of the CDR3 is TGCGCCAGCAGCCCTCCGGCGGGCAGAGAGACCCAGTACTTC.

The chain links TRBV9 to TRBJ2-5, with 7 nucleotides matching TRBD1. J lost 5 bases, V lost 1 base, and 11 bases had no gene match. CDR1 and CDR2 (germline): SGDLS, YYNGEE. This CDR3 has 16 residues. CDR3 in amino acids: CASSVFDRAGMETQYF. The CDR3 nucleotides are TGTGCCAGCAGCGTATTCGACAGGGCCGGGATGGAGACCCAGTACTTC. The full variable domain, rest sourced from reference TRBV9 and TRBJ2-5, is DSGVTQTPKHLITATGQRVTLRCSPRSGDLSVYWYQQSLDQGLQFLIQYYNGEERAKGNILERFSAQQFPDLHSELNLSSLELGDSALYFCASSVFDRAGMETQYFGPGTRLLVL.

The CDR3 is CASSLRRAPYNEQFF. CDR3 coding DNA: TGTGCCAGCAGCCTACGGCGTGCTCCCTACAATGAGCAGTTCTTC. V is TRBV7-9 and J is TRBJ2-1; no definite D call. The CDR3 runs 15 residues. Germline CDR1 is SEHNR and CDR2 is FQNEAQ (reference sequence). The V end was cut by 5 bases, the J end by 2 bases, with 13 bases between.

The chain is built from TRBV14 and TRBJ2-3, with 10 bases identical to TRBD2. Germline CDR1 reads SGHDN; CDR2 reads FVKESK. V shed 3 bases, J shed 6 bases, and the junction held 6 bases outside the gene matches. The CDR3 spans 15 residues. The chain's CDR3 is CASSQVAGGADTQYF. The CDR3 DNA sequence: TGTGCCAGCAGCCAGGTAGCGGGGGGAGCGGATACGCAGTATTTT.

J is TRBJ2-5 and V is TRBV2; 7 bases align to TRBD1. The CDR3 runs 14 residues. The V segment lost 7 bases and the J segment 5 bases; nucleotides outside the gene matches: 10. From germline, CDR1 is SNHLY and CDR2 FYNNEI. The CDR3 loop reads CASTTTGFVETQYF. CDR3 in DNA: TGTGCCAGCACTACGACAGGGTTTGTGGAGACCCAGTACTTC.

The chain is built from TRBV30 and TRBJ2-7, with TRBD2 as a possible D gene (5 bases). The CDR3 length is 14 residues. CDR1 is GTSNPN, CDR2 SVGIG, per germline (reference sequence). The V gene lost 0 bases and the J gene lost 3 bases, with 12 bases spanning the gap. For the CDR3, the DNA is TGTGCCTGGAGTGTATCGGGGATTAGCTACGAGCAGTACTTC. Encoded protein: CAWSVSGISYEQYF.

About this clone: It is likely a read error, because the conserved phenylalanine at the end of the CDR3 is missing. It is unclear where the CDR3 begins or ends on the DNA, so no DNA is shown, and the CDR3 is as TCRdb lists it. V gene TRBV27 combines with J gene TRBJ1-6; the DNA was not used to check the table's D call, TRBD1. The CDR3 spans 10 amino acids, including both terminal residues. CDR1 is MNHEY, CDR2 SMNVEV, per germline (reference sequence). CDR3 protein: CASQTGGPSE.

DNA of the CDR3: TGTGCCAGCAGCGTGTACACGGAGACTAGCGGTTCCTACAATGAGCAGTTCTTC. This sequence encodes CASSVYTETSGSYNEQFF. The V call is TRBV11-3, the J call TRBJ2-1; 9 bases fit TRBD2. The CDR3 covers 18 residues. The V and J ends lost 5 bases and 1 base, in that order; junction bases with no gene match: 12. Looked up from germline, CDR1 is SGHNT and CDR2 is YENEEA.

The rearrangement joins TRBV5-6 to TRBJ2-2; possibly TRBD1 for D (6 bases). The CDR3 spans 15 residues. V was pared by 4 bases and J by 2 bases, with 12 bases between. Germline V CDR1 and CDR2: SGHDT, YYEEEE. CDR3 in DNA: TGTGCCAGCAGCCTGACAGGCGTAAACACCGGGGAGCTGTTTTTT. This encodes CASSLTGVNTGELFF. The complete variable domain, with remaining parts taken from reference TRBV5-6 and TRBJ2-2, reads DAGVTQSPTHLIKTRGQQVTLRCSPKSGHDTVSWYQQALGQGPQFIFQYYEEEERQRGNFPDRFSGHQFPNYSSELNVNALLLGDSALYLCASSLTGVNTGELFFGEGSRLTVL.

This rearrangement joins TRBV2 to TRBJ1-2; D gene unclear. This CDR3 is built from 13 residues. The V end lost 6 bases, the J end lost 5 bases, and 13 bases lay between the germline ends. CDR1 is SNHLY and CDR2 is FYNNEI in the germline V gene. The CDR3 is CASRRMGVYGYTF. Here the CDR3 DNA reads TGTGCCAGCAGACGGATGGGAGTTTATGGCTACACCTTC. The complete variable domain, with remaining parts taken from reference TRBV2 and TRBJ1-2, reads EPEVTQTPSHQVTQMGQEVILRCVPISNHLYFYWYRQILGQKVEFLVSFYNNEISEKSEIFDDQFSVERPDGSNFTLKIRSTKLEDSAMYFCASRRMGVYGYTFGSGTRLTVV.

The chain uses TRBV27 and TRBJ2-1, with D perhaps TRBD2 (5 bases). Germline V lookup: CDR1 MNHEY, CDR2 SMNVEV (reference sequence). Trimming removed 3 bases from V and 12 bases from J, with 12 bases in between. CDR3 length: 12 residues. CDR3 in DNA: TGTGCCAGCAGTTTCCGGGGTTCGGCGCAGTTCTTC. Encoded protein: CASSFRGSAQFF.

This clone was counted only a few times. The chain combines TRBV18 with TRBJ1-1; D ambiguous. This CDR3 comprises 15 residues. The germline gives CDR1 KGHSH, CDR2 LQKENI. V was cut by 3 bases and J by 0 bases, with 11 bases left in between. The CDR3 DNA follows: TGTGCCAGCTCACCTGCCTTAGGGATGAACACTGAAGCTTTCTTT. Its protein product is CASSPALGMNTEAFF.

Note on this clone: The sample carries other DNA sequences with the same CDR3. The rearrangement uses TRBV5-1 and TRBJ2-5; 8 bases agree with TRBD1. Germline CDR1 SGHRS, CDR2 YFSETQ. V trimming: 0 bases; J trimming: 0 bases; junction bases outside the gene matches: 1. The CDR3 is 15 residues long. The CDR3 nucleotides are TGCGCCAGCAGCTTGGGGACAGGGTACCAAGAGACCCAGTACTTC. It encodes CASSLGTGYQETQYF.

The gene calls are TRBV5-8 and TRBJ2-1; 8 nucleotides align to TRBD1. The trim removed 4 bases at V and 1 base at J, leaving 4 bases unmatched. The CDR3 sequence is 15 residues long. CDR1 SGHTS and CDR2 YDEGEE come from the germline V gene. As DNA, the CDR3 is TGTGCCAGCAGCGGCGGACAGGGTTCCTACAATGAGCAGTTCTTC. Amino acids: CASSGGQGSYNEQFF.